The 27 T cell receptor beta chains reported below all come from one sample, sequenced in a study of Ad26.COV2.S vaccination and SARS-CoV-2 variants. The sample's treatment: some 20 received Ad26.COV2.S at low or high dose, single or two shots; roughly five received placebo; per-sample allocation not given. Specimen acquisition occurred on day 63 following the initial vaccine or placebo injection. The repertoire was sequenced with immunoSEQ multiplex PCR; TCRdb's copy has only in-frame clones and lacks some. The sample includes 300,000 to 400,000 clones, about 86% of them seen just once. The sequences come from peripheral blood, collected in a trial of Ad26.COV2.S vaccine versus placebo. These receptors were collected from a person aged 18-60 years who received the Ad26.COV2.S COVID-19 vaccine or a placebo.

This rearrangement joins TRBV6-5 to TRBJ2-7, with 8 bases that match TRBD1. J lost 7 bases, V lost 0 bases, and 11 bases had no gene match. Germline V lookup: CDR1 MNHEY, CDR2 SVGAGI. The CDR3 runs 16 residues. CDR3 bases: TGTGCCAGCAGTTACTCGAGTCCGGACAGGGCGGGAGAGCAGTACTTC. Its translation is CASSYSSPDRAGEQYF.

In this sample, this clone turned up a few times. CDR3 nucleotide sequence: TGTGCCTGGAGTGCCAGGAATCAGCCCCAGCATTTT. Translation gives CAWSARNQPQHF. The genes are TRBV30 and TRBJ1-5, with D hard to call. V was clipped by 1 base and J by 4 bases, with 5 bases between them. Germline lookup yields CDR1 GTSNPN and CDR2 SVGIG (reference sequence). The CDR3 has 12 residues.

On this clone itself: The same CDR3 is also encoded by other DNA sequences in this sample. The chain recombines TRBV5-1 with TRBJ2-1; TRBD1 is a possible D gene (6 bases). The germline V and J ends were trimmed by 0 bases and 3 bases, with 10 bases remaining between them. This CDR3 is built from 15 residues. CDR1 is SGHRS and CDR2 is YFSETQ in the germline V gene. This CDR3 reads CASSLGGTNYNEQFF. Here the CDR3 DNA reads TGCGCCAGCAGCTTGGGGGGGACAAACTACAATGAGCAGTTCTTC.

The chain combines TRBV6-6 with TRBJ1-2; weak D call: TRBD1 (5 bases). The CDR3 has 14 amino acids. The germline V gene has CDR1 MNHNY and CDR2 SVGAGI (reference sequence). Trimming removed 6 bases from V and 10 bases from J, with 21 bases in between. The CDR3 reads CASSNTRGAHDYTF. DNA of the CDR3: TGTGCCAGCAGCAACACCCGAGGGGCACATGACTACACCTTC.

The chain has TRBV10-3 and TRBJ2-7; the D gene is possibly TRBD2 (5 bases). This CDR3 is built from 13 residues. V lost 7 bases and J lost 11, with 21 bases in between. Germline V lookup: CDR1 ENHRY, CDR2 SYGVKD. The CDR3 bases are TGTGCCATCATCCTCCGGGAAGCTACCTTAAAGTACTTC. This gives the protein CAIILREATLKYF.

The chain is built from TRBV6-5 and TRBJ2-3, with 9 bases matching TRBD2. This CDR3 contains 15 residues. The J segment lost 5 bases and the V segment lost 1 base, leaving 4 bases of the junction unmatched. Per germline, CDR1 MNHEY and CDR2 SVGAGI. DNA for the CDR3: TGTGCCAGCAGTTACTTCGCGGGGGGGCAAGATACGCAGTATTTT. Amino acids: CASSYFAGGQDTQYF.

The chain combines TRBV11-2 with TRBJ1-2; D is unclear. Trimming removed 0 bases at V and 3 bases at J, with 14 bases between. CDR3 size: 16 residues. Germline CDR1 SGHAT, CDR2 FQNNGV. CDR3 residues: CASSLDLSAPHYGYTF. CDR3 sequence (DNA): TGTGCCAGCAGCTTAGATCTTTCCGCTCCCCACTATGGCTACACCTTC.

The V and J genes are TRBV18 and TRBJ2-7; 9 bases line up with TRBD1. This CDR3 has 14 residues. In germline, CDR1 is KGHSH, CDR2 LQKENI. Trimming took 3 bases from V and 5 from J; bases not matched to a gene: 5. The CDR3 nucleotides are TGTGCCAGCTCACCGGACAGGGGAAGTGACGAGCAGTACTTC. It codes for CASSPDRGSDEQYF.

The chain uses TRBV7-2 and TRBJ2-1; 7 bases agree with TRBD1. The CDR3 sequence is 15 residues long. Germline loops: CDR1 SGHTA, CDR2 FQGNSA. J lost 4 bases, V lost 2 bases, and 5 bases had no gene match. CDR3 residues: CASSLQGVSYNEQFF. CDR3 nucleotides: TGTGCCAGCAGCTTACAGGGGGTTAGTTACAATGAGCAGTTCTTC. The full variable domain, its missing parts supplied by reference TRBV7-2 and TRBJ2-1, is GAGVSQSPSNKVTEKGKDVELRCDPISGHTALYWYRQSLGQGLEFLIYFQGNSAPDKSGLPSDRFSAERTGGSVSTLTIQRTQQEDSAVYLCASSLQGVSYNEQFFGPGTRLTVL.

CDR3 sequence reads: CASSSRVEKLFF. Written as DNA, the CDR3 is TGTGCCAGCAGCTCCAGGGTAGAAAAACTGTTTTTT. The chain has TRBV28 and TRBJ1-4; D might be TRBD1 (5 bases). CDR3 length: 12 amino acids. With 6 bases removed from V and 8 bases from J, the gap between germline ends came to 10 bases. CDR1 and CDR2 (germline): MDHEN, SYDVKM.

The genes are TRBV6-5 and TRBJ1-1; TRBD1 agrees at 7 bases. Germline CDR1 is MNHEY and CDR2 is SVGAGI. Trimming cost V 8 bases and J 0 bases; bases outside gene matches: 9. CDR3 length: 15 amino acids. The CDR3: CASVKSGQLNTEAFF. CDR3 sequence (DNA): TGTGCCAGCGTTAAGTCGGGACAGTTGAACACTGAAGCTTTCTTT.

The J gene is TRBJ2-4, the V gene TRBV25-1; weak D call: TRBD2 (5 bases). V lost 1 base, J lost 2 bases, and 12 bases lay in between. Germline CDR1 MGHDK, CDR2 SYGVNS. The CDR3 has 16 residues. CDR3 DNA: TGTGCCAGCAGTGAATTTGTCCCGGGAACCAAAAACATTCAGTACTTC. Translation gives CASSEFVPGTKNIQYF.

This sequence joins TRBV29-1 and TRBJ1-1, with D perhaps matching TRBD1 (6 bases). CDR1 and CDR2 from the germline V gene are SQVTM and ANQGSEA. Trimming took off 6 bases at V and 1 base at J, with 12 bases between the two ends. The CDR3 is made up of 13 amino acids. The CDR3 coding sequence is TGCAGCGTCGGGGACAACAAGAACACTGAAGCTTTCTTT. It encodes CSVGDNKNTEAFF.

The chain couples TRBV2 to TRBJ2-5, with unresolved D. The CDR3 contains 16 residues. Germline values: CDR1 SNHLY, CDR2 FYNNEI. With 1 base removed from V and 5 bases from J, the gap between germline ends came to 17 bases. The CDR3 reads CASSEGDGQVGETQYF. CDR3 sequence (DNA): TGTGCCAGCAGTGAAGGGGATGGCCAGGTGGGGGAGACCCAGTACTTC.

The chain recombines TRBV13 with TRBJ1-2; D is unclear. The CDR3 is 13 amino acids. Between the trimmed V and J ends, which lost 8 bases and 1 base, there was a span of 11 bases. Germline V gene data show CDR1 as PRHDT and CDR2 as FYEKMQ (reference sequence). The CDR3 here is CASPTAVNYGYTF. CDR3 DNA: TGTGCCAGCCCCACCGCCGTTAACTATGGCTACACCTTC.

This chain joins TRBV4-3 and TRBJ2-3, with TRBD2 matching 8 bases. Germline V CDR1 and CDR2: LGHNA, YSLEER. V dropped 3 bases and J dropped 3; count of bases not matched to a gene: 8. The CDR3 covers 16 residues. CDR3 DNA sequence: TGCGCCAGCAGCCATCGCCGGGGGGGCCAGACAGATACGCAGTATTTT. Protein product: CASSHRRGGQTDTQYF.

The chain links TRBV25-1 to TRBJ1-5; tentative D call: TRBD1 (6 bases). CDR1 MGHDK and CDR2 SYGVNS come from the germline V gene. The CDR3 has 17 residues. V was pared by 3 bases and J by 2 bases, with 17 bases between. Here the CDR3 reads CASSEGHLFGGNQPQHF. For the CDR3, the DNA is TGTGCCAGCAGTGAGGGACATCTATTTGGAGGCAATCAGCCCCAGCATTTT.

The rearrangement links TRBV21-1 to TRBJ2-2; the table's TRBD2 call for D was not verified on the DNA. TRBV21-1 has pseudogene status. There are 16 residues in the CDR3. This chain's CDR3 is CASSKRDFRSTGELFF. CDR3 sequence (DNA): TGTGCCAGCAGCAAAAGAGACTTTCGGAGCACCGGGGAGCTGTTTTTT.

This chain connects TRBV5-6 to TRBJ1-2, with D perhaps TRBD1 (5 bases). With 2 bases removed from V and 4 bases from J, the gap between germline ends came to 15 bases. The CDR3 has 15 residues. The germline CDR1 and CDR2 sequences are SGHDT and YYEEEE. CDR3 sequence (DNA): TGTGCCAGCAGCTTAGAAGGGGATCTCACCTATGGCTACACCTTC. Its protein product is CASSLEGDLTYGYTF.

This chain uses TRBV3-1 (or the pseudogene TRBV3-2) with TRBJ1-1, with a possible D match to TRBD1 (6 bases). The germline gives CDR1 LGHDT, CDR2 YNNKEL (reference sequence). This CDR3 comprises 15 residues. Between the trimmed V and J ends, which lost 6 bases and 7 bases, there was a span of 21 bases. CDR3 coding DNA: TGTGCCAGCAGTACTCCTACAAGAGGGGGAAATGAAGCTTTCTTT. Residues: CASSTPTRGGNEAFF.

The chain recombines TRBV5-8 with TRBJ1-1; D is ambiguous. V lost 4 bases and J lost 1, with 14 bases in between. Germline lookup yields CDR1 SGHTS and CDR2 YDEGEE. The length of the CDR3 is 15 residues. The CDR3 region has the DNA TGTGCCAGCAGCCATCAGGCCGTTGCGAACACTGAAGCTTTCTTT. Translated: CASSHQAVANTEAFF.

The rearrangement joins TRBV6-4 to TRBJ1-1; 9 bases line up with TRBD1. Germline loops: CDR1 MRHNA, CDR2 SNTAGT. The CDR3 runs to 14 residues. J lost 2 bases, V lost 6 bases, and 4 bases had no gene match. The CDR3 is CASRSTGGNTEAFF. The CDR3 DNA reads TGTGCCAGCAGATCGACAGGGGGAAACACTGAAGCTTTCTTT.

The genes are TRBV6-6 and TRBJ1-2; weak D call: TRBD1 (5 bases). Germline values: CDR1 MNHNY, CDR2 SVGAGI (reference sequence). The CDR3 covers 17 residues. The V end lost 8 bases, the J end lost 2 bases, and 24 bases lay between the germline ends. The CDR3, as DNA: TGTGCCAGCGGTCACGTAGGCGGGCAGCGGGACAACTATGGCTACACCTTC. The encoded protein is CASGHVGGQRDNYGYTF.

The chain carries TRBV30 and TRBJ2-7; 9 positions agree with TRBD1. The CDR3 runs to 13 residues. The junction had 4 bases not matched to a gene; V was cut back by 0 bases and J by 7 bases. CDR1 is GTSNPN, CDR2 SVGIG, per germline (reference sequence). CDR3 region: CAWSVNDRGEQYF. In nucleotides, the CDR3 is TGTGCCTGGAGTGTAAACGACAGGGGGGAGCAGTACTTC. Filled out from reference TRBV30 and TRBJ2-7, the complete variable domain reads SQTIHQWPATLVQPVGSPLSLECTVEGTSNPNLYWYRQAAGRGLQLLFYSVGIGQISSEVPQNLSASRPQDRQFILSSKKLLLSDSGFYLCAWSVNDRGEQYFGPGTRLTVT.

The chain uses TRBV11-2 and TRBJ2-7; possibly TRBD1 or TRBD2 for D (5 bases each). V lost 5 bases, J lost 5 bases, and 22 bases lay in between. This CDR3 comprises 16 residues. The germline V gene has CDR1 SGHAT and CDR2 FQNNGV. CDR3 in amino acids: CASSPPWGTPVHEQYF. The CDR3 DNA follows: TGTGCCAGCAGCCCCCCCTGGGGGACGCCTGTTCACGAGCAGTACTTC.

The CDR3 DNA reads as TGTGCCAGCAGCTTCGCTGGGACAGGGGGCACTGAAGCTTTCTTT. Its protein is CASSFAGTGGTEAFF. This chain links TRBV5-8 with TRBJ1-1, with 11 bases matching TRBD1. V shed 2 bases, J shed 4 bases, and the junction held 4 bases outside the gene matches. Germline V lookup: CDR1 SGHTS, CDR2 YDEGEE. CDR3 length equals 15 residues.

The chain employs TRBV7-2 and TRBJ2-7; 7 nucleotides agree with TRBD2. The V segment lost 6 bases and the J segment 2 bases; nucleotides outside the gene matches: 10. This CDR3 region has 15 residues. Per germline, CDR1 SGHTA and CDR2 FQGNSA. The CDR3 DNA follows: TGTGCCAGCAGGCGAACTAGCGTCGCTCCCTACGAGCAGTACTTC. This gives the protein CASRRTSVAPYEQYF.